This TCR beta chain was sequenced for a study of CD8+CD57+ T cells in acquired aplastic anemia. Study information: DNA from sorted CD4+ and CD8+ cells averaged 3.2 ug.

CDR3 length: 13 residues. V lost 5 bases to trimming and J lost 3 bases, with 11 bases between them. Germline-derived CDR1 and CDR2 are SGHTA and FQGTGA. CD8+CD57+ cell expansion, shown by flow cytometry, had occurred in the patients selected for sequencing. Acquired aplastic anemia of severe grade affected all patients. Genomic DNA templated the TCR beta VDJ and CDR3 profiling. TCRdb re-called the reads with MiXCR, one entry per CDR3 protein. Of approximately 150,000 distinct CDR3 sequences listed, roughly two thirds are singletons. To note about this clonotype: Its matching antigen is unknown.

The study, taken as a whole, reports: CD8+ Simpson's diversity in patients was not significantly different from that in controls. Patients and controls were found to share more than 25 CD8+ CDR3 sequences.

Sequencing was carried out using sorted CD4+, CD8+, or CD8+CD57+ T cells (not recorded which) from PBMCs. The TCR sequence derives from a human donor with aplastic anemia. The rearrangement uses TRBV7-3 and TRBJ2-7; possibly TRBD1 or TRBD2 for D (5 bases each). CDR3 DNA: TGTGCCAGCAGCCCGGGACGCCGCTACGAGCAGTACTTC. Its protein is CASSPGRRYEQYF.